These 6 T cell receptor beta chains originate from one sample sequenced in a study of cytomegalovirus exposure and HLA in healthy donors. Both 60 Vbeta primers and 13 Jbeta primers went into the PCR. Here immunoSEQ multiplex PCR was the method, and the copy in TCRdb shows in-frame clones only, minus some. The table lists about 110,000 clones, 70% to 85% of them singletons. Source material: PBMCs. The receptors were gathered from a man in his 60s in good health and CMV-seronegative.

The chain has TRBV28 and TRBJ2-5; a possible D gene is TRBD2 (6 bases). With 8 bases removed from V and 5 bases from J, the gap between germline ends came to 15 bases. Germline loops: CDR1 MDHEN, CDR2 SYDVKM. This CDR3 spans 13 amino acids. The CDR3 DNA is TGTGCCAGCGGAGGGCTGGGGGGTGAGACCCAGTACTTC. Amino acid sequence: CASGGLGGETQYF.

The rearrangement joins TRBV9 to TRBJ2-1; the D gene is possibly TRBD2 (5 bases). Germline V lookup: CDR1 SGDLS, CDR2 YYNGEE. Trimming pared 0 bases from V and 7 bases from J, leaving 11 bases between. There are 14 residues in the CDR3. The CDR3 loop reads CASSVEVATNEQFF. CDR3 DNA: TGTGCCAGCAGCGTAGAGGTAGCGACGAATGAGCAGTTCTTC.

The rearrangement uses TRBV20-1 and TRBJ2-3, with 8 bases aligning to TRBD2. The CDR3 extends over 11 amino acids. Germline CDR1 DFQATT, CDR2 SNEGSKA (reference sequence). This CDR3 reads CSGGPIDTQYF. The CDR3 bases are TGCTCGGGGGGGCCGATAGATACGCAGTATTTT.

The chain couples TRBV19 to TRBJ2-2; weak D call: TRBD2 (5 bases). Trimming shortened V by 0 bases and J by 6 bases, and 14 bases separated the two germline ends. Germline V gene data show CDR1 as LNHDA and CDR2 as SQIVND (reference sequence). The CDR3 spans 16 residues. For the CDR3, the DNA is TGTGCCAGTAGTATAGATCTATACCGGGGTGCCGGGGAGCTGTTTTTT. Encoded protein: CASSIDLYRGAGELFF.

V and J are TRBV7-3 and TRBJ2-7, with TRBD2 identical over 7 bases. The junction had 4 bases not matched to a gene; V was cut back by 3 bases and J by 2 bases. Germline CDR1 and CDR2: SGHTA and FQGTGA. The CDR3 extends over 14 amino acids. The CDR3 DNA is TGTGCCAGCAGCTTTACGGGGGGACCCTACGAGCAGTACTTC. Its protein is CASSFTGGPYEQYF.

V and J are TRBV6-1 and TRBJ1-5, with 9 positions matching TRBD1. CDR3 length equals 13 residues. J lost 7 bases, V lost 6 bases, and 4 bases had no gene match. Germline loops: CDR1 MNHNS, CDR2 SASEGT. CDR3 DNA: TGTGCCAGCAGCCGGGACAGGGACCAGCCCCAGCATTTT. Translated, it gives CASSRDRDQPQHF.